The 28 T cell receptor beta chains below come from one sample, sequenced in a study of CD8+CD57+ T cells in acquired aplastic anemia. Patients selected for sequencing had displayed CD8+CD57+ cell expansion by flow cytometry. Genomic DNA templated the TCR beta VDJ and CDR3 profiling. TCRdb recomputed calls from the reads with MiXCR, one row per CDR3 protein. The data contain some 150,000 distinct CDR3 sequences, 71% of them singletons. Sequenced sample: sorted CD4+, CD8+, or CD8+CD57+ T cells (not recorded which) from PBMCs. The receptors here all came from a human donor with aplastic anemia.

The V gene is TRBV5-6, the J gene TRBJ1-2; D ambiguous. The germline gives CDR1 SGHDT, CDR2 YYEEEE. V was trimmed by 0 bases and J by 8 bases, leaving 20 bases between them. This CDR3 contains 16 residues. CDR3 sequence (DNA): TGTGCCAGCAGCTTGGCCGCCTGGATCTATGGCTGGGGCTACACCTTC. It is translated as CASSLAAWIYGWGYTF.

The chain uses TRBV9 and TRBJ2-3; tentative D call: TRBD2 (5 bases). V gave up 0 bases and J gave up 3 bases, with 8 bases separating them. CDR3 length: 14 amino acids. Germline-derived CDR1 and CDR2 are SGDLS and YYNGEE. The CDR3 protein is CASSVGGSTDTQYF. The DNA for the CDR3 is TGTGCCAGCAGCGTAGGTGGGAGTACAGATACGCAGTATTTT.

This chain joins TRBV5-1 and TRBJ1-5, with 7 bases lining up with TRBD1. CDR3 length equals 13 residues. The V gene's germline CDR1 is SGHRS and CDR2 YFSETQ. With 4 bases clipped from V and 5 bases from J, the junction kept 3 bases outside the gene matches. Here the CDR3 DNA reads TGCGCCAGCAGCATCGGACAGGATCAGCCCCAGCATTTT. Translation gives CASSIGQDQPQHF.

The genes are TRBV12-3 or TRBV12-4 and TRBJ2-5; D is uncertain. V was clipped by 5 bases and J by 4 bases, with 8 bases between them. This CDR3 region has 12 residues. In DNA, the CDR3 is TGTGCCAGCAGTCTAACGGGAGAGACCCAGTACTTC. As protein: CASSLTGETQYF.

The rearrangement uses TRBV15 and TRBJ1-3; D might be TRBD1 (5 bases). Between the trimmed V and J ends, which lost 0 bases and 3 bases, there was a span of 15 bases. The CDR3 totals 17 residues. Germline lookup yields CDR1 LNHNV and CDR2 YYDKDF (reference sequence). CDR3 residues: CATSRDRSDIRGNTIYF. In DNA, the CDR3 is TGTGCCACCAGCAGAGATCGTTCGGACATCCGTGGAAACACCATATATTTT.

This chain links TRBV10-3 with TRBJ2-1; possibly TRBD1 for D (5 bases). The CDR3 runs 11 residues. Trimming left V 5 bases short and J 7 bases short, with 6 bases between. CDR1 and CDR2 (germline): ENHRY, SYGVKD. CDR3 region: CAISTGNEQFF. CDR3 sequence (DNA): TGTGCCATCAGTACAGGAAATGAGCAGTTCTTC.

The rearrangement links TRBV12-3 or TRBV12-4 to TRBJ1-5; D unclear. CDR3 size: 13 residues. V shed 3 bases and J shed 9 bases, with 12 bases lying between them. DNA for the CDR3: TGTGCCAGCAGTTTGGAGGACCGGAGGCCCCAGCATTTT. This translates into CASSLEDRRPQHF.

The chain employs TRBV10-3 and TRBJ2-6; no clear D gene. V gave up 4 bases and J gave up 4 bases, with 14 bases separating them. The CDR3 loop spans 16 amino acids. Germline CDR1 ENHRY, CDR2 SYGVKD. CDR3 sequence reads: CAISGSTSLGANVLTF. CDR3 in DNA: TGTGCCATCAGTGGATCGACATCCCTCGGGGCCAACGTCCTGACTTTC.

This chain connects TRBV24-1 to TRBJ1-2, with D possibly being TRBD1 (5 bases). In germline, CDR1 is KGHDR, CDR2 SFDVKD. The CDR3 sequence is 14 residues long. The V end lost 2 bases, the J end lost 4 bases, and 10 bases lay between the germline ends. CDR3 in DNA: TGTGCCACCAGTGATTCGACAGTCGCCTATGGCTACACCTTC. Protein sequence: CATSDSTVAYGYTF.

This chain uses TRBV10-3 with TRBJ1-2; D unclear. Germline assignment: CDR1 ENHRY and CDR2 SYGVKD. CDR3 length: 14 residues. With 4 bases removed from V and 2 bases from J, the gap between germline ends came to 11 bases. CDR3 DNA: TGTGCCATCAGTGGTAGGACCGAGAACTATGGCTACACCTTC. Translating it yields CAISGRTENYGYTF.

This clonotype was seen once. The chain carries TRBV19 and TRBJ1-2; D call uncertain. There are 13 residues in the CDR3. The germline CDR1 and CDR2 sequences are LNHDA and SQIVND (reference sequence). Trimming took 0 bases from V and 8 from J, leaving 10 bases between them. The CDR3 loop reads CASSIETSGGYTF. In nucleotides, the CDR3 is TGTGCCAGTAGTATAGAGACGTCAGGCGGCTACACCTTC.

The chain links TRBV7-9 to TRBJ2-5, with TRBD2 identical over 8 bases. Germline CDR1 and CDR2: SEHNR and FQNEAQ (reference sequence). This CDR3 has 16 amino acids. With V trimmed by 5 bases and J by 2 bases, 10 bases remained unmatched. In DNA form, the CDR3 reads TGTGCCAGCAGCCCCACGGGAGGGGCAACGCAAGAGACCCAGTACTTC. Translating it yields CASSPTGGATQETQYF.

The V call is TRBV15, the J call TRBJ1-2, with D maybe TRBD1 (6 bases). The V gene's germline CDR1 is LNHNV and CDR2 YYDKDF (reference sequence). V gave up 5 bases and J gave up 3 bases, with 19 bases separating them. The CDR3 loop spans 16 amino acids. The CDR3 protein is CATSALLGGGDYGYTF. The CDR3 bases are TGTGCCACCAGCGCACTCCTGGGGGGGGGCGACTATGGCTACACCTTC. The entire variable domain, with the rest obtained from reference TRBV15 and TRBJ1-2, is as follows: DAMVIQNPRYQVTQFGKPVTLSCSQTLNHNVMYWYQQKSSQAPKLLFHYYDKDFNNEADTPDNFQSRRPNTSFCFLDIRSPGLGDTAMYLCATSALLGGGDYGYTFGSGTRLTVV.

The V and J genes are TRBV5-1 and TRBJ2-7, with 8 bases identical to TRBD1. Germline CDR1 SGHRS, CDR2 YFSETQ. Germline trimming cut 3 bases from V and 5 bases from J; bases unmatched to any gene: 1. CDR3 size: 12 residues. The CDR3 loop is CASSWTGNEQYF. Here the CDR3 DNA reads TGCGCCAGCAGCTGGACAGGGAACGAGCAGTACTTC.

The CDR3 protein is CASSLSGGRDTQYF. The DNA for the CDR3 is TGTGCCAGTTCCTTATCAGGGGGCAGGGATACGCAGTATTTT. The genes are TRBV19 and TRBJ2-3; 8 bases match TRBD1. The germline V gene has CDR1 LNHDA and CDR2 SQIVND (reference sequence). V shed 8 bases and J 6 bases; nucleotides not matched to a gene: 10. This CDR3 region has 14 residues.

For the CDR3, the DNA is TGTGCCAGTAGTCCCCGGGACCTCCGGGAGCAGTACTTC. The encoded protein is CASSPRDLREQYF. The V call is TRBV19, the J call TRBJ2-7, with D perhaps matching TRBD1 or TRBD2 (5 bases each). CDR1 LNHDA and CDR2 SQIVND come from the germline V gene (reference sequence). V lost 5 bases to trimming and J lost 7 bases, with 15 bases between them. This CDR3 spans 13 amino acids.

This clonotype was detected only a few times. This chain joins TRBV24-1 and TRBJ1-5; no reliable D call. The CDR3 runs 13 residues. V lost 6 bases and J 0 bases, leaving 5 bases between the germline ends. The V gene's germline CDR1 is KGHDR and CDR2 SFDVKD. The CDR3 loop is CATSTDSNQPQHF. The CDR3 nucleotides are TGTGCCACCAGTACGGATAGCAATCAGCCCCAGCATTTT.

The rearrangement uses TRBV25-1 and TRBJ1-4; possible D gene TRBD1, 6 bases. CDR1 is MGHDK and CDR2 is SYGVNS in the germline V gene. Trimming removed 5 bases at V and 2 bases at J, with 15 bases between. The CDR3 spans 16 residues. In DNA, the CDR3 is TGTGCCAGCAGTCGAGTCGATCAGGGGACTAATGAAAAACTGTTTTTT. This sequence encodes CASSRVDQGTNEKLFF.

The chain uses TRBV5-1 and TRBJ2-7; D ambiguous. The CDR3 is 13 residues long. V lost 1 base to trimming and J lost 3 bases, with 8 bases between them. CDR1 and CDR2 from the germline V gene are SGHRS and YFSETQ. CDR3 amino acids: CASSLNRDYEQYF. The CDR3 nucleotides read TGCGCCAGCAGCTTGAACCGAGACTACGAGCAGTACTTC.

This chain connects TRBV2 to TRBJ2-5; D ambiguous. CDR3 length: 11 residues. The ends were cut back, 6 bases at V and 5 bases at J, with 7 bases in the middle. The V gene's germline CDR1 is SNHLY and CDR2 FYNNEI. Here the CDR3 reads CASRAPETQYF. The CDR3 bases are TGTGCCAGCAGAGCCCCGGAGACCCAGTACTTC. Variable domain in full (rest from reference TRBV2 and TRBJ2-5): EPEVTQTPSHQVTQMGQEVILRCVPISNHLYFYWYRQILGQKVEFLVSFYNNEISEKSEIFDDQFSVERPDGSNFTLKIRSTKLEDSAMYFCASRAPETQYFGPGTRLLVL.

The CDR3 DNA sequence: TGTGCCAGCACCTCTTTGGCTCCCCCCGGGGTCCAGTACTTC. It codes for CASTSLAPPGVQYF. This chain uses TRBV7-6 with TRBJ2-5; possible D gene TRBD2, 5 bases. The germline V gene has CDR1 SGHVS and CDR2 FNYEAQ. This CDR3 has 14 residues. V was shortened by 7 bases and J by 10 bases, with 22 bases between the two germline ends.

The chain uses TRBV12-3 or TRBV12-4 and TRBJ2-3; 11 bases agree with TRBD1. CDR3 length: 14 amino acids. V was clipped by 10 bases and J by 4 bases; unmatched bases: 7. CDR3: CATRPGQGADTQYF. The CDR3 DNA reads TGTGCCACCCGTCCGGGACAGGGGGCAGATACGCAGTATTTT.

This chain joins TRBV19 and TRBJ2-7; D is ambiguous. This CDR3 is built from 14 residues. V was clipped by 3 bases and J by 0 bases, with 9 bases between them. In germline, CDR1 is LNHDA, CDR2 SQIVND (reference sequence). The CDR3 DNA reads TGTGCCAGTAGTATTACCAGCAGCTCCTACGAGCAGTACTTC. Protein sequence: CASSITSSSYEQYF. The full variable domain, with the rest looked up from reference TRBV19 and TRBJ2-7, is DGGITQSPKYLFRKEGQNVTLSCEQNLNHDAMYWYRQDPGQGLRLIYYSQIVNDFQKGDIAEGYSVSREKKESFPLTVTSAQKNPTAFYLCASSITSSSYEQYFGPGTRLTVT.

This clonotype was observed at least ten times. The chain uses TRBV20-1 and TRBJ2-6; no clear D gene. This CDR3 comprises 19 residues. Germline values: CDR1 DFQATT, CDR2 SNEGSKA (reference sequence). The V end was cut by 5 bases, the J end by 0 bases, with 23 bases between. CDR3 amino acids: CSAFPPLIDSSSGANVLTF. As DNA, the CDR3 is TGCAGTGCTTTCCCCCCCCTGATAGACTCCTCCTCTGGGGCCAACGTCCTGACTTTC.

The J gene is TRBJ2-4, the V gene TRBV2, with D possibly being TRBD1 (6 bases). V dropped 2 bases and J dropped 5 bases, with 10 bases sitting between them. The germline CDR1 and CDR2 sequences are SNHLY and FYNNEI. CDR3 length equals 14 residues. CDR3 coding DNA: TGTGCCAGCAGTGAACGTACAGGGCAAAACATTCAGTACTTC. Translating gives CASSERTGQNIQYF.

This clonotype was seen at least ten times. This chain links TRBV6-4 with TRBJ2-1; D remains ambiguous. V was trimmed by 0 bases and J by 1 base, leaving 10 bases between them. Germline V CDR1 and CDR2: MRHNA, SNTAGT. CDR3 length: 16 residues. CDR3 sequence: CASSDSHRTSYNEQFF. In DNA form, the CDR3 reads TGTGCCAGCAGTGACTCGCACAGAACTTCCTACAATGAGCAGTTCTTC.

This clonotype was detected only a few times. J is TRBJ2-1 and V is TRBV20-1, with 10 bases fitting TRBD2. Germline CDR1 is DFQATT and CDR2 is SNEGSKA (reference sequence). The V gene end was trimmed by 3 bases and the J gene end by 5 bases; junction bases not matched to a gene: 4. The CDR3 is made up of 14 amino acids. The CDR3 DNA sequence: TGCAGTGCTAGGGTAGCGGGGGGCCACAATGAGCAGTTCTTC. It translates to CSARVAGGHNEQFF.

The chain recombines TRBV11-3 with TRBJ2-2; D is ambiguous. CDR3 size: 13 residues. CDR1 and CDR2 from the germline V gene are SGHNT and YENEEA. V dropped 5 bases and J dropped 4 bases, with 8 bases sitting between them. The CDR3 DNA reads TGTGCCAGCAGCGCCATTCTCACCGGGGAGCTGTTTTTT. Translating gives CASSAILTGELFF.